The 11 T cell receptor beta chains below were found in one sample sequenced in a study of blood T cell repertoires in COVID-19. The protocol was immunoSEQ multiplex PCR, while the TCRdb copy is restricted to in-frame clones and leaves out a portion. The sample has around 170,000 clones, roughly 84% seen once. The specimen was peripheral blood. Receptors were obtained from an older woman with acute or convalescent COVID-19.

CDR3: CASEQNANYGYTF. In nucleotides, the CDR3 is TGTGCCAGTGAACAGAACGCTAACTATGGCTACACCTTC. The chain links TRBV12-3 or TRBV12-4 to TRBJ1-2; D gene ambiguous. Trimming removed 9 bases from V and 0 bases from J, with 11 bases in between. The CDR3 consists of 13 residues.

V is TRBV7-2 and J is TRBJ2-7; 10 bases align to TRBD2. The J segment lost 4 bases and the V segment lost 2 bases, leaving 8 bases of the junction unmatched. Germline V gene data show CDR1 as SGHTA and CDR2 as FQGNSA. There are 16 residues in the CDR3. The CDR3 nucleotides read TGTGCCAGCAGCTTACGCCCGGGACTAGCGTCGTACGAGCAGTACTTC. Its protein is CASSLRPGLASYEQYF.

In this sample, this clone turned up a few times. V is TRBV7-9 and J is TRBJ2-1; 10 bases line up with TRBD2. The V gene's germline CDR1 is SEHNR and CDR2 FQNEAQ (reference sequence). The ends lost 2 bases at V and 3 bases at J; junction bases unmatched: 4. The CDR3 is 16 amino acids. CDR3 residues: CASSLLLAGDYNEQFF. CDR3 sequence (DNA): TGTGCCAGCAGCTTACTGCTAGCGGGGGACTACAATGAGCAGTTCTTC.

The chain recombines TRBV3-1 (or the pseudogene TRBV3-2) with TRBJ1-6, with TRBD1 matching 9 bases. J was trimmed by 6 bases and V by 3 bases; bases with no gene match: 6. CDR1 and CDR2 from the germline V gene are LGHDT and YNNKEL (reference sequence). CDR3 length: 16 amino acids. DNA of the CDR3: TGTGCCAGCAGCCAGAACGGACAGGGGACTAATTCACCCCTCCACTTT. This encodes CASSQNGQGTNSPLHF.

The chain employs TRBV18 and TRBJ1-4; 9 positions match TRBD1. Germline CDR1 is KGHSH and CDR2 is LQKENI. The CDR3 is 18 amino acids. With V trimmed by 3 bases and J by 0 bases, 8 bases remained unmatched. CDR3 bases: TGTGCCAGCTCACCTTCGGGACAGGGAATGTCAACTAATGAAAAACTGTTTTTT. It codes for CASSPSGQGMSTNEKLFF. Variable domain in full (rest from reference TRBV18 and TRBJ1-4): NAGVMQNPRHLVRRRGQEARLRCSPMKGHSHVYWYRQLPEEGLKFMVYLQKENIIDESGMPKERFSAEFPKEGPSILRIQQVVRGDSAAYFCASSPSGQGMSTNEKLFFGSGTQLSVL.

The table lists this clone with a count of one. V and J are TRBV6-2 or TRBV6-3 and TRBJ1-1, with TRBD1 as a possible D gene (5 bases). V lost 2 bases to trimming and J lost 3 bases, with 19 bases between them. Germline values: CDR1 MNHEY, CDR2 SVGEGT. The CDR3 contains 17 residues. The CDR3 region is CASSYRLLQVVDTEAFF. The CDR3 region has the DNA TGTGCCAGCAGTTACCGACTGCTACAGGTTGTCGACACTGAAGCTTTCTTT.

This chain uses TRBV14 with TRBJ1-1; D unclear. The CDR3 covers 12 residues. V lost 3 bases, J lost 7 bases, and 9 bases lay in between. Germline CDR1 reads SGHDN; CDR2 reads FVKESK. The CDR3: CASSHVSREAFF. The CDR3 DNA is TGTGCCAGCAGCCATGTTTCGCGTGAAGCTTTCTTT.

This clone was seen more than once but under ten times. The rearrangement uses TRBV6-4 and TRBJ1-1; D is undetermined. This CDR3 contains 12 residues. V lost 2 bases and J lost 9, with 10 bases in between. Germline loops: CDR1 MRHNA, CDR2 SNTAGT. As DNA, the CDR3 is TGTGCCAGCAGTGACGCCACTTCGAAAGCTTTCTTT. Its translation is CASSDATSKAFF.

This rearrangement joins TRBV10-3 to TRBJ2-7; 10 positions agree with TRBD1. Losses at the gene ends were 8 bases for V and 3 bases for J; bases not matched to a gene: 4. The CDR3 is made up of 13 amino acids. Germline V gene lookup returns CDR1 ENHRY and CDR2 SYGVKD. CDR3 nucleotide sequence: TGTGCCATCGCTAGGACAGGGGGCTACGAGCAGTACTTC. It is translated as CAIARTGGYEQYF.

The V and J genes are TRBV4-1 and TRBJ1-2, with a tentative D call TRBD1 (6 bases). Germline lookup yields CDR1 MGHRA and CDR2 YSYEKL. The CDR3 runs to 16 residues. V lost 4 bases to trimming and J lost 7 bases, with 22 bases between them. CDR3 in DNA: TGCGCCAGCAGCCCAGTGATTGGAACAGGGCTTGTTGGCTACACCTTC. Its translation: CASSPVIGTGLVGYTF.

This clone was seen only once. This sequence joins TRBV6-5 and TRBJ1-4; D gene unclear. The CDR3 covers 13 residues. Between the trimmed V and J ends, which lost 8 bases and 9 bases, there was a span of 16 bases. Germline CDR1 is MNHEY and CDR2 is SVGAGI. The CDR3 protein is CASGPGGLKKLFF. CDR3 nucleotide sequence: TGTGCCAGCGGGCCCGGTGGTTTGAAAAAACTGTTTTTT.